This TCR beta chain was sequenced for a study of blood T cell repertoires in COVID-19. Libraries were prepared by immunoSEQ multiplex PCR; TCRdb keeps only in-frame clonotypes and omits some of them. The sample consists of 300,000 or so clones, roughly 90% of them appearing once. CDR1 is KGHSH and CDR2 is LQKENI in the germline V gene. This CDR3 is built from 13 residues. Trimming took 3 bases from V and 7 from J, leaving 12 bases between them. Seattle patients were enrolled during active infection and followed longitudinally. The chain recombines TRBV18 with TRBJ1-1; D is undetermined. The sequence was collected from a woman in her twenties or thirties with COVID-19, enrolled during active disease. The sample consisted of peripheral blood. CDR3 sequence reads: CASSPSLGSEAFF. DNA of the CDR3: TGTGCCAGCTCACCCTCATTAGGGAGTGAAGCTTTCTTT.